These 11 T cell receptor beta chains were all obtained from the same sample, sequenced in a study of T cells in Graves' hyperthyroidism and ophthalmopathy. It was RNA transcripts that yielded the amplified TCR beta CDR3 regions. The TCR CDR3 was amplified in a first-round RT-PCR using the HTBI primer set. TCRdb itself ran the multiplex PCR reads through MiXCR, one entry per CDR3 protein. This table has approximately 600,000 distinct CDR3 sequences, 13% to 15% appearing once. Sequences were obtained from blood. Receptors were obtained from a woman in her late teens or twenties with Graves' ophthalmopathy.

About this clonotype itself: The germline gene is not matched at one end of the junction; a read error may be the cause. V usage is TRBV7-9 and J usage is TRBJ2-1, with TRBD2 identical over 9 bases. There are 15 residues in the CDR3. Germline V gene sequence: CDR1 SEHNR, CDR2 FQNEAQ (reference sequence). In DNA, the CDR3 is TGTGTCAGCAGCTTAGGGGTACTAGCGGGCAATGAGCAGTTCTTC. This gives the protein CVSSLGVLAGNEQFF.

This clonotype was recorded at least ten times. The chain is built from TRBV3-1 and TRBJ1-1, with a possible D match to TRBD1 (5 bases). The germline gives CDR1 LGHDT, CDR2 YNNKEL (reference sequence). This CDR3 contains 12 residues. The germline V and J ends were trimmed by 4 bases and 11 bases, with 14 bases remaining between them. CDR3: CASSPKWGEAFF. CDR3 nucleotides: TGTGCCAGCAGCCCTAAGTGGGGCGAGGCTTTCTTT.

V gene TRBV30 combines with J gene TRBJ2-7, with 11 nucleotides matching TRBD1. Looked up from germline, CDR1 is GTSNPN and CDR2 is SVGIG (reference sequence). J was trimmed by 2 bases and V by 3 bases; bases with no gene match: 3. The CDR3 is 14 amino acids. The CDR3 region is CAWREDRGPYEQYF. DNA of the CDR3: TGTGCCTGGAGGGAGGACAGGGGGCCCTACGAGCAGTACTTC.

This clonotype appeared a few times. This chain joins TRBV14 and TRBJ1-4; D is unclear. V lost 0 bases and J lost 7, with 12 bases in between. This CDR3 is built from 15 residues. Germline assignment: CDR1 SGHDN and CDR2 FVKESK. The CDR3 sequence is CASSQERWSGEKLFF. CDR3 nucleotides: TGTGCCAGCAGCCAAGAACGATGGAGTGGTGAAAAACTGTTTTTT. Full variable domain (missing parts from reference TRBV14 and TRBJ1-4): EAGVTQFPSHSVIEKGQTVTLRCDPISGHDNLYWYRRVMGKEIKFLLHFVKESKQDESGMPNNRFLAERTGGTYSTLKVQPAELEDSGVYFCASSQERWSGEKLFFGSGTQLSVL.

This clonotype was recorded at least ten times. V and J are TRBV2 and TRBJ2-7, with a possible D match to TRBD2 (5 bases). CDR3 size: 14 residues. Germline lookup yields CDR1 SNHLY and CDR2 FYNNEI. Deletions cut 5 bases from V and 2 bases from J, with 13 bases between. In DNA form, the CDR3 reads TGTGCCAGCAGTCAGTTGGCTAGCACCTACGAGCAGTACTTC. Translating it yields CASSQLASTYEQYF. The full variable domain, with the rest looked up from reference TRBV2 and TRBJ2-7, is EPEVTQTPSHQVTQMGQEVILRCVPISNHLYFYWYRQILGQKVEFLVSFYNNEISEKSEIFDDQFSVERPDGSNFTLKIRSTKLEDSAMYFCASSQLASTYEQYFGPGTRLTVT.

The gene calls are TRBV20-1 and TRBJ2-3, with 7 nucleotides matching TRBD2. The CDR3 covers 18 residues. The V and J ends lost 1 base and 3 bases, in that order; junction bases with no gene match: 16. CDR1 is DFQATT, CDR2 SNEGSKA, per germline (reference sequence). The CDR3 protein is CSARGLVGAGPWTDTQYF. Here the CDR3 DNA reads TGCAGTGCTAGAGGATTGGTCGGAGCGGGACCATGGACAGATACGCAGTATTTT.

As DNA, the CDR3 is TGTGCCAGCAGCCCCTCTCGAAGAGGGGAAAAACTGTTTTTT. Amino acid sequence: CASSPSRRGEKLFF. The rearrangement links TRBV7-6 to TRBJ1-4; D uncertain. This CDR3 has 14 residues. Germline V gene data show CDR1 as SGHVS and CDR2 as FNYEAQ. Between the trimmed V and J ends, which lost 5 bases and 8 bases, there was a span of 15 bases.

This clonotype was seen a handful of times. The chain couples TRBV6-1 to TRBJ2-2; D is perhaps TRBD1 or TRBD2 (5 bases each). The V end was cut by 1 base, the J end by 7 bases, with 16 bases between. The CDR3 loop spans 16 amino acids. Per the germline V gene, CDR1 is MNHNS and CDR2 is SASEGT. CDR3 sequence: CASSEGWGYLRGELFF. The CDR3 DNA reads TGTGCCAGCAGTGAAGGGTGGGGGTACCTCCGCGGGGAGCTGTTTTTT.

This clonotype came up many times. The rearrangement joins TRBV7-9 to TRBJ1-5; tentative D call: TRBD1 (5 bases). Germline V gene data show CDR1 as SEHNR and CDR2 as FQNEAQ (reference sequence). CDR3 size: 14 residues. V was trimmed by 5 bases and J by 4 bases, leaving 12 bases between them. CDR3 loop: CASSRAGGNQPQHF. CDR3 bases: TGTGCCAGCAGCCGCGCGGGGGGGAATCAGCCCCAGCATTTT.

This clonotype has at least ten counts. The CDR3: CASSFSNRGDEQFF. For the CDR3, the DNA is TGTGCCAGCAGTTTCAGCAACAGGGGTGATGAGCAGTTCTTC. The gene calls are TRBV12-3 or TRBV12-4 and TRBJ2-1, with TRBD1 matching over 7 bases. This CDR3 has 14 amino acids. Trimming cost V 3 bases and J 8 bases; bases outside gene matches: 7.

This clonotype showed up many times. The chain is built from TRBV28 and TRBJ2-7, with 8 bases lining up with TRBD1. Per germline, CDR1 MDHEN and CDR2 SYDVKM. The trim removed 2 bases at V and 5 bases at J, leaving 14 bases unmatched. CDR3 length: 17 residues. CDR3 residues: CASSLVVRGQIENEQYF. The DNA of the CDR3 is TGTGCCAGCAGTTTAGTAGTCAGGGGGCAAATTGAGAACGAGCAGTACTTC.